The rows below give T cell receptor beta chains drawn from one sample of a study of T-cell memory formation after mild COVID-19. TCRdb analysed the 5' RACE reads with MiXCR anew, one entry per CDR3 protein. Of some 340,000 distinct CDR3 sequences in the sample, approximately 12% were seen once. Material for sequencing was PBMCs or a T cell subset sorted from them (not recorded which). These receptors were collected from a man between 18 and 35 years old who had mild COVID-19 (a few samples of this study predate the infection). Cell type and time point are not known. The CDR3 runs from the conserved cysteine through the conserved F or W. The D gene is left open where the match is weak. The listing skips clone size in some rows; elsewhere it reads once, few, many or a size class.

clone_size j_call cdr3_length d_call v_call cdr3_aa cdr3_nt
NA TRBJ1-5 13 TRBD1 TRBV24-1 CATSADRAVPQHF TGTGCCACCAGCGCGGACAGGGCCGTCCCCCAGCATTTT
few TRBJ1-2 15 NA TRBV11-2 CASSPRGPRNYGYTF TGTGCCAGCAGCCCCCGGGGACCTCGAAACTATGGCTACACCTTC
few TRBJ2-3 15 NA TRBV19 CASSPTAGVTDTQYF TGTGCCAGTAGTCCTACGGCAGGGGTGACAGATACGCAGTATTTT
NA TRBJ1-2 13 TRBD1 TRBV29-1 CSVILQGIVVNTF TGCAGCGTAATCTTACAGGGGATAGTGGTAAACACCTTC
few TRBJ2-3 14 NA TRBV2 CASSERAGWDTQYF TGTGCCAGCAGTGAAAGGGCAGGTTGGGATACGCAGTATTTT
NA TRBJ1-1 14 NA TRBV4-2 CASSQGLGTTEAFF TGTGCCAGCAGCCAAGGATTAGGGACCACTGAAGCTTTCTTT
NA TRBJ1-6 16 TRBD1 TRBV7-2 CASSLTQSGGASPLHF TGTGCCAGCAGCTTAACCCAGTCAGGGGGGGCTTCACCCCTCCACTTT
many TRBJ1-4 15 TRBD1 TRBV7-2 CASSPDRARFEKLFF TGTGCCAGCAGCCCCGACAGGGCAAGATTTGAAAAACTGTTTTTT
many TRBJ2-3 17 NA TRBV4-2 CASSQERASRGVDTQYF TGTGCCAGCAGCCAAGAGCGAGCTTCCCGGGGAGTGGATACGCAGTATTTT
NA TRBJ2-1 12 NA TRBV7-9 CASSWGYDEQFF TGTGCCAGCAGCTGGGGTTACGATGAGCAGTTCTTC
few TRBJ1-5 14 NA TRBV12-3/TRBV12-4 CASRVDSRNQPQHF TGTGCCAGCAGAGTCGACAGCCGCAATCAGCCCCAGCATTTT
NA TRBJ2-3 12 NA TRBV29-1 CSVEQGRDTQYF TGCAGCGTTGAACAGGGCCGGGATACGCAGTATTTT
few TRBJ2-5 15 NA TRBV5-1 CASSLAPYNQETQYF TGCGCCAGCAGCTTGGCCCCCTACAACCAAGAGACCCAGTACTTC
few TRBJ2-5 15 TRBD2 TRBV28 CASSLGYAGEETQYF TGTGCCAGCAGTTTAGGATACGCGGGGGAAGAGACCCAGTACTTC